These 27 T cell receptor beta chains were sequenced from one sample in a study of cytomegalovirus exposure and HLA in healthy donors. With 60 Vbeta and 13 Jbeta primers, the PCR was carried out. TCRdb keeps only in-frame clones here, not all; method: immunoSEQ multiplex PCR. Found here are roughly 150,000 clones, roughly 83% of them singletons; the top ten hold around 0.97%. Sequenced material: PBMCs. The receptors stem from a man aged 25-45 years in good health and CMV-seronegative.

This rearrangement joins TRBV30 to TRBJ2-1; D might be TRBD1 (6 bases). V was shortened by 5 bases and J by 8 bases, with 10 bases between the two germline ends. CDR1 is GTSNPN and CDR2 is SVGIG in the germline V gene (reference sequence). This CDR3 contains 11 residues. The CDR3, as DNA: TGTGCCTGGTCAGGGGAAGATGAGCAGTTCTTC. It translates to CAWSGEDEQFF.

This rearrangement joins TRBV28 to TRBJ2-3; no reliable D call. Germline CDR1 is MDHEN and CDR2 is SYDVKM. V lost 5 bases and J lost 5, with 17 bases in between. The CDR3 is made up of 15 amino acids. CDR3 in amino acids: CASSALDAVGDTQYF. As DNA, the CDR3 is TGTGCCAGCAGTGCCCTAGATGCAGTGGGAGATACGCAGTATTTT.

The chain carries TRBV7-3 and TRBJ1-4; D perhaps matches TRBD1 (6 bases). The CDR3 covers 13 residues. The V gene's germline CDR1 is SGHTA and CDR2 FQGTGA. With 4 bases removed from V and 8 bases from J, the gap between germline ends came to 11 bases. CDR3 DNA: TGTGCCAGCAGCTCGGGACACCGAGAAAAACTGTTTTTT. Translated: CASSSGHREKLFF.

The chain employs TRBV6-1 and TRBJ2-2; D is unresolved. Germline V lookup: CDR1 MNHNS, CDR2 SASEGT. The CDR3 runs to 12 residues. V lost 2 bases and J lost 8, with 6 bases in between. The DNA for the CDR3 is TGTGCCAGCAGTGAACCGGGTGGGGAGCTGTTTTTT. It is translated as CASSEPGGELFF.

V gene TRBV7-9 combines with J gene TRBJ2-7; TRBD2 aligns across 15 bases. After removal of 5 bases from V and 4 bases from J, the junction contained 9 bases not matched to a gene. CDR1 and CDR2 (germline): SEHNR, FQNEAQ (reference sequence). The CDR3 runs 17 residues. CDR3 sequence (DNA): TGTGCCAGCAGCCGAACAGCGGGACTAGCGGGAGGATACGAGCAGTACTTC. The encoded protein is CASSRTAGLAGGYEQYF.

This chain connects TRBV7-2 to TRBJ1-5; perhaps TRBD1 as D (5 bases). V was pared by 3 bases and J by 6 bases, with 15 bases between. In germline, CDR1 is SGHTA, CDR2 FQGNSA. The CDR3 has 15 amino acids. CDR3 sequence: CASSLKAGAGQPQHF. CDR3 in DNA: TGTGCCAGCAGCTTGAAGGCTGGGGCCGGTCAGCCCCAGCATTTT.

The gene calls are TRBV6-4 and TRBJ2-3; the match to TRBD2 covers 10 bases. The CDR3 covers 15 residues. Germline CDR1 reads MRHNA; CDR2 reads SNTAGT. With V trimmed by 0 bases and J by 5 bases, 2 bases remained unmatched. DNA of the CDR3: TGTGCCAGCAGTGACTCGAGCGGGGGGGGAGATACGCAGTATTTT. Translated: CASSDSSGGGDTQYF.

The chain combines TRBV5-1 with TRBJ1-6; 7 positions match TRBD1. Germline values: CDR1 SGHRS, CDR2 YFSETQ. This CDR3 has 16 residues. V lost 3 bases, J lost 10 bases, and 13 bases stayed unmatched. CDR3 sequence reads: CASSSTPGQWSSPLHF. For the CDR3, the DNA is TGCGCCAGCAGCTCCACTCCGGGACAGTGGAGCTCACCCCTCCACTTT.

This clone was seen at least ten times. CDR3 sequence reads: CASSEARAEGYEQYF. The CDR3, as DNA: TGTGCCAGCAGTGAAGCCAGGGCGGAGGGGTACGAGCAGTACTTC. The chain has TRBV6-1 and TRBJ2-7; TRBD2 is a possible D gene (6 bases). Germline V gene sequence: CDR1 MNHNS, CDR2 SASEGT. CDR3 size: 15 residues. Trimming removed 0 bases from V and 4 bases from J, with 13 bases in between.

This clone was detected only a few times. The rearrangement joins TRBV7-2 to TRBJ1-4, with TRBD1 identical over 8 bases. After removal of 1 base from V and 1 base from J, the junction contained 5 bases not matched to a gene. Per germline, CDR1 SGHTA and CDR2 FQGNSA. The CDR3 has 17 amino acids. The DNA of the CDR3 is TGTGCCAGCAGCTTAGGGACAGGGACAAGAACTAATGAAAAACTGTTTTTT. Its translation: CASSLGTGTRTNEKLFF.

This clone turned up a few times. The genes are TRBV7-9 and TRBJ2-1; 7 bases fit TRBD1. This CDR3 is 16 amino acids long. The ends lost 5 bases at V and 5 bases at J; junction bases unmatched: 12. Germline loops: CDR1 SEHNR, CDR2 FQNEAQ (reference sequence). The CDR3, as DNA: TGTGCCAGCAGCCTACCAGGACAGGATCATGACAATGAGCAGTTCTTC. Its protein is CASSLPGQDHDNEQFF.

The chain carries TRBV28 and TRBJ1-1, with TRBD1 matching 9 bases. Germline V CDR1 and CDR2: MDHEN, SYDVKM. V lost 5 bases and J lost 4; bases outside the gene matches: 2. The CDR3 runs to 13 residues. CDR3 region: CASSTQGATEAFF. CDR3 bases: TGTGCCAGCAGTACACAGGGGGCCACTGAAGCTTTCTTT.

As for this clone: Mismatch with germline at one junction end may stem from a read error. V and J are TRBV7-9 and TRBJ1-1; no clear D gene. The germline V gene has CDR1 SEHNR and CDR2 FQNEAQ (reference sequence). The CDR3 is 12 residues long. CDR3 region: CSSSYGDTEAFF. The CDR3 DNA is TGTTCCAGCAGCTACGGTGACACTGAAGCTTTCTTT.

This sequence joins TRBV27 and TRBJ2-3, with 13 bases that match TRBD2. This CDR3 contains 19 residues. Unmatched junction bases numbered 17, after V lost 5 bases and J lost 6 bases. Germline V gene lookup returns CDR1 MNHEY and CDR2 SMNVEV (reference sequence). The CDR3 is CASSPPAATSGRAGDTQYF. DNA for the CDR3: TGTGCCAGCAGTCCCCCCGCTGCAACTAGCGGGAGGGCCGGGGATACGCAGTATTTT.

A word on this clone: Other DNA sequences of this sample code for an identical CDR3. This chain links TRBV10-3 with TRBJ2-3; 11 bases are a match to TRBD2. The V segment lost 0 bases and the J segment 0 bases; nucleotides outside the gene matches: 8. The CDR3 extends over 19 amino acids. In germline, CDR1 is ENHRY, CDR2 SYGVKD. The CDR3 loop reads CAISESYGTSGASTDTQYF. For the CDR3, the DNA is TGTGCCATCAGTGAGTCTTATGGGACTAGCGGAGCGAGCACAGATACGCAGTATTTT.

The V gene is TRBV6-1, the J gene TRBJ1-4; TRBD1 might be the D (6 bases). V dropped 4 bases and J dropped 8 bases, with 17 bases sitting between them. The length of the CDR3 is 15 residues. Germline V lookup: CDR1 MNHNS, CDR2 SASEGT. In nucleotides, the CDR3 is TGTGCCAGCAGTGGCCAACAGGGCCTAGGGGAAAAACTGTTTTTT. It encodes CASSGQQGLGEKLFF.

The V call is TRBV11-2, the J call TRBJ2-3; 7 bases line up with TRBD1. V lost 8 bases and J lost 2; bases outside the gene matches: 13. The CDR3 has 16 amino acids. CDR1 SGHAT and CDR2 FQNNGV come from the germline V gene. The CDR3 reads CASSRGERGPTDTQYF. In DNA, the CDR3 is TGTGCCAGCTCCCGAGGGGAAAGGGGGCCCACAGATACGCAGTATTTT.

This chain uses TRBV28 with TRBJ1-6, with a tentative D call TRBD1 (6 bases). The CDR3 runs 15 residues. Germline values: CDR1 MDHEN, CDR2 SYDVKM. V dropped 5 bases and J dropped 3 bases, with 11 bases sitting between them. CDR3 nucleotides: TGTGCCAGCAGTCGACCGGGACACTATAATTCACCCCTCCACTTT. Translated: CASSRPGHYNSPLHF.

This clone was recorded once. The gene calls are TRBV29-1 and TRBJ2-7; 7 bases are a match to TRBD2. The CDR3 is 11 amino acids. J was trimmed by 8 bases and V by 6 bases; bases with no gene match: 7. Germline CDR1 reads SQVTM; CDR2 reads ANQGSEA. The CDR3 DNA reads TGCAGCGTCAGCGGGGATAGAAAGCAGTACTTC. Its translation: CSVSGDRKQYF.

V is TRBV5-4 and J is TRBJ2-7; maybe TRBD1 (6 bases). V gave up 3 bases and J gave up 4 bases, with 8 bases separating them. This CDR3 region has 12 residues. Germline CDR1 is SGHNT and CDR2 is YYREEE (reference sequence). In DNA, the CDR3 is TGTGCCAGCAGCTACGGACAGTACGAGCAGTACTTC. Amino acids: CASSYGQYEQYF. Full variable domain (rest looked up from reference TRBV5-4 and TRBJ2-7): ETGVTQSPTHLIKTRGQQVTLRCSSQSGHNTVSWYQQALGQGPQFIFQYYREEENGRGNFPPRFSGLQFPNYSSELNVNALELDDSALYLCASSYGQYEQYFGPGTRLTVT.

This sequence joins TRBV6-6 and TRBJ1-1, with a weak D call TRBD1 (5 bases). This CDR3 is 16 amino acids long. CDR1 and CDR2 from the germline V gene are MNHNY and SVGAGI (reference sequence). V lost 0 bases and J lost 1, with 12 bases in between. The CDR3 loop is CASSYSSGEGNTEAFF. The CDR3 DNA reads TGTGCCAGCAGTTACTCGTCGGGGGAGGGGAACACTGAAGCTTTCTTT.

CDR3 bases: TGTGCCAGCAGTGAAGGGAGCGGGATTTTGGGTGAAGCTTTCTTT. It specifies CASSEGSGILGEAFF. V usage is TRBV2 and J usage is TRBJ1-1; D gene uncertain. The CDR3 is 15 amino acids. Trimming took 1 base from V and 7 from J, leaving 16 bases between them. Germline V lookup: CDR1 SNHLY, CDR2 FYNNEI.

This rearrangement joins TRBV21-1 to TRBJ2-5; the table's D call of TRBD2 was not tested on the DNA. TRBV21-1 is a documented pseudogene. The CDR3 runs to 14 residues. This CDR3 reads CASSQGGEGETQYF. As DNA, the CDR3 is TGTGCCAGCAGCCAAGGGGGGGAGGGGGAGACCCAGTACTTC.

The chain carries TRBV27 and TRBJ1-1; 12 bases map to TRBD1. The CDR3 is 16 residues long. V shed 3 bases and J 1 base; nucleotides not matched to a gene: 3. CDR1 is MNHEY and CDR2 is SMNVEV in the germline V gene (reference sequence). The CDR3 DNA sequence: TGTGCCAGCAGTTTGGGACAGGGGGCCGGGAACACTGAAGCTTTCTTT. Protein: CASSLGQGAGNTEAFF.

V usage is TRBV6-6 and J usage is TRBJ2-1; no clear D gene. Trimming shortened V by 2 bases and J by 9 bases, and 8 bases separated the two germline ends. The CDR3 consists of 12 residues. The V gene's germline CDR1 is MNHNY and CDR2 SVGAGI (reference sequence). CDR3 nucleotides: TGTGCCAGCAGTTACCTAGAGTTTGAGCAGTTCTTC. Protein product: CASSYLEFEQFF.

This clone was detected only once. The genes are TRBV2 and TRBJ1-2; 7 bases fit TRBD1. The CDR3 runs to 12 residues. Germline CDR1 reads SNHLY; CDR2 reads FYNNEI. V lost 9 bases to trimming and J lost 4 bases; unmatched junction nucleotides: 5. CDR3: CARQGVGYGYTF. The CDR3 coding sequence is TGTGCCAGGCAGGGGGTTGGCTATGGCTACACCTTC.

The V gene is TRBV2, the J gene TRBJ2-1; 9 bases line up with TRBD1. The CDR3 consists of 14 residues. Germline lookup yields CDR1 SNHLY and CDR2 FYNNEI. Trimming at V came to 3 bases and at J to 4 bases, leaving 1 base not matched to a gene. The CDR3 reads CASSEGTGYNEQFF. In nucleotides, the CDR3 is TGTGCCAGCAGTGAGGGGACAGGGTACAATGAGCAGTTCTTC.